This T cell receptor (beta chain) was recovered during a study of T cell responses to AZD1222 COVID-19 vaccine. A remark on this clone: Its antigen is not identified.

TCRdb keeps only in-frame clones here, not all; method: immunoSEQ multiplex PCR. The data hold about 94,000 clones, with approximately 91% observed a single time. V was trimmed by 4 bases and J by 4 bases, leaving 13 bases between them. The length of the CDR3 is 14 residues. Germline CDR1 is GTSNPN and CDR2 is SVGIG (reference sequence). Notes on the study in general: There were mostly white British donors and more females than males, and clonal diversity was possibly underestimated. Per reports, nearly half of all spike-specific TCRs target regions that are unmutated in variants. Recipients of AZD1222 seropositive at baseline numbered only 5 or 6.

The gene calls are TRBV30 and TRBJ1-4; D is undetermined. The material was peripheral blood, obtained on day 0 of AZD1222 vaccination. The TCR sequence derives from an adult in good health. CDR3 sequence: CAWKTRTDNEKLFF. DNA for the CDR3: TGTGCCTGGAAAACCCGCACAGATAATGAAAAACTGTTTTTT.